A single sample gave rise to the 28 T cell receptor beta chains below, sequenced in a study of blood T cell repertoires in COVID-19 (TCRdb year 2020). Library creation used the immunoSEQ multiplex PCR assay. TCRdb mirrors the immuneACCESS table, restricted to in-frame sequences. Some clones are absent from its copies; in checked studies, under half trace to an unresolved V gene, and the reason for the others is unknown. The sample table shows 150,000 or so clones, and around 80% are seen once. The ten most abundant clones make up nearly 8% of the sample. Specimen: PBMCs or T cells enriched from blood (not recorded which). The receptors originated from a woman between 50 and 59 years old who had recovered from COVID-19.

The chain has TRBV19 and TRBJ1-1; D gene ambiguous. Germline V gene sequence: CDR1 LNHDA, CDR2 SQIVND (reference sequence). The CDR3 sequence is 15 residues long. V lost 6 bases and J lost 1, with 15 bases in between. The CDR3 protein is CASRLGGQRNTEAFF. The DNA for the CDR3 is TGTGCCAGTAGGCTTGGAGGGCAAAGGAACACTGAAGCTTTCTTT.

This chain connects TRBV24-1 to TRBJ2-1; TRBD2 matches 10 bases. Germline CDR1 and CDR2: KGHDR and SFDVKD. Germline trimming cut 9 bases from V and 10 bases from J; bases unmatched to any gene: 14. The CDR3 covers 15 residues. CDR3 DNA sequence: TGTGCCACCTCACGGTTAGGGACTAGCGCTTACGAGCAGTTCTTC. It specifies CATSRLGTSAYEQFF.

The CDR3 loop reads CASSLQREGQYTGELFF. CDR3 sequence (DNA): TGTGCCAGCAGCCTCCAGCGGGAGGGCCAGTACACCGGGGAGCTGTTTTTT. This sequence joins TRBV9 and TRBJ2-2; 10 bases agree with TRBD2. V dropped 4 bases and J dropped 3; count of bases not matched to a gene: 9. CDR1 SGDLS and CDR2 YYNGEE come from the germline V gene. CDR3 length equals 17 residues.

This rearrangement joins TRBV7-2 to TRBJ2-1; D is perhaps TRBD1 (6 bases). Trimming shortened V by 5 bases and J by 0 bases, and 8 bases separated the two germline ends. The CDR3 sequence is 14 residues long. The V gene's germline CDR1 is SGHTA and CDR2 FQGNSA. CDR3 amino acids: CASSPDSSYNEQFF. The CDR3, as DNA: TGTGCCAGCAGCCCGGACAGCTCCTACAATGAGCAGTTCTTC.

V and J are TRBV7-2 and TRBJ2-5; possibly TRBD2 for D (5 bases). V was cut by 5 bases and J by 14 bases, with 21 bases left in between. The germline V gene has CDR1 SGHTA and CDR2 FQGNSA. The CDR3 covers 13 residues. The CDR3 DNA reads TGTGCCAGCAGCGGACTTGGGCCCCCGCCGCAATACTTC. The encoded protein is CASSGLGPPPQYF.

V usage is TRBV18 and J usage is TRBJ1-2, with a weak D call TRBD1 (6 bases). Germline-derived CDR1 and CDR2 are KGHSH and LQKENI. There are 15 residues in the CDR3. V was shortened by 4 bases and J by 2 bases, with 14 bases between the two germline ends. In nucleotides, the CDR3 is TGTGCCAGCTCACTTGGAGACAGGTCCAACTATGGCTACACCTTC. Protein sequence: CASSLGDRSNYGYTF.

The chain uses TRBV28 and TRBJ1-3; D remains unclear. Germline V gene lookup returns CDR1 MDHEN and CDR2 SYDVKM. The CDR3 has 14 amino acids. Trimming removed 5 bases at V and 1 base at J, with 9 bases between. CDR3 coding DNA: TGTGCCAGCAGTCAGGACTCTTCTGGAAACACCATATATTTT. Translation gives CASSQDSSGNTIYF.

The chain joins TRBV4-2 to TRBJ2-6; D ambiguous. V was shortened by 4 bases and J by 1 base, with 8 bases between the two germline ends. This CDR3 contains 15 residues. CDR1 is LGHNA, CDR2 YNFKEQ, per germline. CDR3 DNA sequence: TGTGCCAGCAGCCCTCTAGTATCTGGGGCCAACGTCCTGACTTTC. As protein: CASSPLVSGANVLTF.

This chain joins TRBV7-2 and TRBJ2-7; 8 bases agree with TRBD1. Germline CDR1 is SGHTA and CDR2 is FQGNSA. The V and J ends lost 5 bases and 5 bases, in that order; junction bases with no gene match: 11. This CDR3 contains 15 residues. CDR3 in amino acids: CASSLRGRIGNEQYF. The CDR3 bases are TGTGCCAGCAGCCTCAGGGGGCGGATAGGGAACGAGCAGTACTTC.

The V and J genes are TRBV29-1 and TRBJ2-1; 11 positions match TRBD2. The CDR3 totals 17 residues. V lost 1 base, J lost 5 bases, and 10 bases stayed unmatched. Germline V lookup: CDR1 SQVTM, CDR2 ANQGSEA. CDR3 bases: TGCAGCGTTGAAGGCCGCCTAACGGGACTAGCGGACAATGAGCAGTTCTTC. This gives the protein CSVEGRLTGLADNEQFF.

This chain connects TRBV19 to TRBJ1-2, with D tentatively TRBD1 (6 bases). The CDR3 totals 14 residues. The germline CDR1 and CDR2 sequences are LNHDA and SQIVND (reference sequence). V lost 5 bases, J lost 4 bases, and 14 bases lay in between. CDR3 sequence (DNA): TGTGCCAGTAGTGCGGAAGAGACAGGCTATGGCTACACCTTC. This encodes CASSAEETGYGYTF.

The CDR3 sequence: CASSFRLAGSYEQYF. CDR3 bases: TGTGCCAGCAGTTTCCGACTCGCCGGGTCCTACGAGCAGTACTTC. The V gene is TRBV27, the J gene TRBJ2-7; D call uncertain. The V end lost 3 bases, the J end lost 1 base, and 13 bases lay between the germline ends. In germline, CDR1 is MNHEY, CDR2 SMNVEV (reference sequence). The CDR3 is made up of 15 amino acids.

The V call is TRBV12-3 or TRBV12-4, the J call TRBJ1-2; D not resolved. Deletions cut 6 bases from V and 2 bases from J, with 7 bases between. CDR3 length: 12 residues. CDR3 residues: CASRSHNYGYTF. The CDR3 nucleotides read TGTGCCAGCAGAAGCCACAACTATGGCTACACCTTC.

The chain joins TRBV6-5 to TRBJ2-7; D may be TRBD1 (5 bases). V lost 6 bases, J lost 1 base, and 10 bases lay in between. From germline, CDR1 is MNHEY and CDR2 SVGAGI. This CDR3 is built from 13 residues. CDR3 bases: TGTGCCAGCAGAGGGGCTGAATCCTACGAGCAGTACTTC. Amino acids: CASRGAESYEQYF.

V gene TRBV18 combines with J gene TRBJ1-5, with D possibly matching TRBD1 (6 bases). The V and J ends lost 5 bases and 6 bases respectively, with 11 bases between them. This CDR3 spans 13 amino acids. The germline gives CDR1 KGHSH, CDR2 LQKENI. Here the CDR3 reads CASSVGAPQPQHF. In nucleotides, the CDR3 is TGTGCCAGCTCAGTGGGGGCCCCTCAGCCCCAGCATTTT.

This chain joins TRBV3-1 (or the pseudogene TRBV3-2) and TRBJ1-2; D not resolved. This CDR3 is built from 14 residues. Germline CDR1 reads LGHDT; CDR2 reads YNNKEL (reference sequence). Trimming shortened V by 0 bases and J by 8 bases, and 13 bases separated the two germline ends. CDR3 in amino acids: CASSQELAAVGYTF. CDR3 in DNA: TGTGCCAGCAGCCAAGAACTTGCGGCAGTCGGCTACACCTTC.

This chain links TRBV7-2 with TRBJ2-5; 9 bases are shared with TRBD2. Germline CDR1 SGHTA, CDR2 FQGNSA. J lost 1 base, V lost 1 base, and 4 bases had no gene match. This CDR3 has 16 residues. The CDR3, as DNA: TGTGCCAGCAGCTTAGGTGCAGCGGGGGGCCAAGAGACCCAGTACTTC. Residues: CASSLGAAGGQETQYF. Full variable domain (outside the CDR3, taken from reference TRBV7-2 and TRBJ2-5): GAGVSQSPSNKVTEKGKDVELRCDPISGHTALYWYRQSLGQGLEFLIYFQGNSAPDKSGLPSDRFSAERTGGSVSTLTIQRTQQEDSAVYLCASSLGAAGGQETQYFGPGTRLLVL.

The V call is TRBV2, the J call TRBJ2-7; 11 bases are shared with TRBD1. The V and J ends lost 10 bases and 5 bases, in that order; junction bases with no gene match: 7. CDR1 and CDR2 (germline): SNHLY, FYNNEI. There are 13 residues in the CDR3. The CDR3 DNA follows: TGTGCCAACAGCCGGGACAGGGGGAACGAGCAGTACTTC. Translated, it gives CANSRDRGNEQYF.

The chain uses TRBV28 and TRBJ2-1; TRBD2 aligns across 13 bases. There are 14 residues in the CDR3. Looked up from germline, CDR1 is MDHEN and CDR2 is SYDVKM. V gave up 3 bases and J gave up 15 bases; unmatched junction bases: 8. The CDR3: CASSFQGLAGVRFF. In DNA, the CDR3 is TGTGCCAGCAGTTTCCAAGGACTAGCGGGAGTTCGGTTCTTC.

This clone has a handful of counts. CDR3 sequence reads: CSVTLAGDEQYF. The CDR3 coding sequence is TGCAGCGTGACACTAGCGGGAGACGAGCAGTACTTC. The J gene is TRBJ2-7, the V gene TRBV29-1; 11 bases are a match to TRBD2. The ends lost 6 bases at V and 5 bases at J; junction bases unmatched: 3. Germline values: CDR1 SQVTM, CDR2 ANQGSEA. This CDR3 has 12 residues.

The chain links TRBV27 to TRBJ1-1, with 12 bases identical to TRBD1. With V trimmed by 6 bases and J by 6 bases, 5 bases remained unmatched. The V gene's germline CDR1 is MNHEY and CDR2 SMNVEV (reference sequence). The CDR3 spans 14 residues. CDR3 in amino acids: CASRGQGAPPEAFF. The CDR3 nucleotides read TGTGCCAGCAGGGGACAGGGGGCGCCTCCTGAAGCTTTCTTT.

This clone was counted at least ten times. V and J are TRBV12-3 or TRBV12-4 and TRBJ1-1; maybe TRBD1 (6 bases). V was trimmed by 5 bases and J by 6 bases, leaving 10 bases between them. This CDR3 spans 12 amino acids. CDR3 coding DNA: TGTGCCAGCAGTACAGGGCTTGCTGAAGCTTTCTTT. Translation gives CASSTGLAEAFF.

This clone was seen once. This sequence joins TRBV5-4 and TRBJ1-4, with 10 bases lining up with TRBD1. Germline CDR1 SGHNT, CDR2 YYREEE (reference sequence). V shed 2 bases, J shed 7 bases, and the junction held 2 bases outside the gene matches. The length of the CDR3 is 14 residues. CDR3 nucleotide sequence: TGTGCCAGCAGCTTCGGGACAGGGGTTGAAAAACTGTTTTTT. It specifies CASSFGTGVEKLFF.

The rearrangement links TRBV12-5 to TRBJ2-3; TRBD2 agrees at 10 bases. The CDR3 contains 16 residues. J lost 3 bases, V lost 6 bases, and 9 bases had no gene match. Germline V lookup: CDR1 LGHNT, CDR2 FRNRAP. The CDR3 reads CASGLQRGGLTDTQYF. CDR3 sequence (DNA): TGTGCTAGTGGCCTCCAGCGGGGGGGCCTGACAGATACGCAGTATTTT. Together with reference TRBV12-5 and TRBJ2-3, the CDR3 gives the full variable domain: DARVTQTPRHKVTEMGQEVTMRCQPILGHNTVFWYRQTMMQGLELLAYFRNRAPLDDSGMPKDRFSAEMPDATLATLKIQPSEPRDSAVYFCASGLQRGGLTDTQYFGPGTRLTVL.

The V gene is TRBV18, the J gene TRBJ2-1, with TRBD2 identical over 11 bases. The CDR3 loop spans 16 amino acids. The V gene's germline CDR1 is KGHSH and CDR2 LQKENI. V was pared by 0 bases and J by 6 bases, with 4 bases of the junction left unmatched. CDR3 region: CASSPPTLAGGNEQFF. CDR3 coding DNA: TGTGCCAGCTCACCACCGACCCTAGCGGGAGGCAATGAGCAGTTCTTC.

This rearrangement joins TRBV6-5 to TRBJ1-3; TRBD1 aligns across 8 bases. Germline trimming cut 9 bases from V and 3 bases from J; bases unmatched to any gene: 10. The CDR3 has 15 amino acids. Germline CDR1 and CDR2: MNHEY and SVGAGI. CDR3 DNA sequence: TGTGCCAGTGGGGGACCCAGGGGGCATGGAAACACCATATATTTT. It specifies CASGGPRGHGNTIYF.

The chain employs TRBV1 and TRBJ1-2; TRBD1 was called by the table and not checked on the DNA. TRBV1 corresponds to a pseudogene. The CDR3 totals 13 residues. CDR3 residues: CTSTSTGVYGYTF. CDR3 DNA: TGCACCAGCACCTCGACAGGCGTCTATGGCTACACCTTC.

The chain couples TRBV28 to TRBJ1-3, with D perhaps matching TRBD1 (5 bases). The CDR3 runs to 15 residues. Deletions cut 4 bases from V and 0 bases from J, with 10 bases between. Germline loops: CDR1 MDHEN, CDR2 SYDVKM. The DNA for the CDR3 is TGTGCCAGCAGTTCCCAGGGAAGCTCTGGAAACACCATATATTTT. Translated, it gives CASSSQGSSGNTIYF. Based on the CDR3 plus reference TRBV28 and TRBJ1-3, the full variable domain is DVKVTQSSRYLVKRTGEKVFLECVQDMDHENMFWYRQDPGLGLRLIYFSYDVKMKEKGDIPEGYSVSREKKERFSLILESASTNQTSMYLCASSSQGSSGNTIYFGEGSWLTVV.